Described below is a single TCR beta chain sequence and its context. The antigen is undetermined. Assay used: immunoSEQ multiplex PCR; TCRdb lists only in-frame clones, some missing. The sample has 70,000 to 85,000 clones, roughly 83% seen once. Germline lookup yields CDR1 SGHTS and CDR2 YDEGEE. The CDR3 is 14 amino acids. Trimming stripped 0 bases from V and 1 base from J, with 4 bases between. This entry is derived from a study of OX40 agonist ivuxolimab in advanced cancers. Whole-study findings and limits: Dose levels from 0.1 to 3.0 mg/kg saw CD4+ and CD8+ blood T cells expand clonally by week 6.

The chain links TRBV5-8 to TRBJ2-2; no firm D call. Sample: CD4+ or CD8+ T cells sorted from blood, taken in a trial of the OX40 agonist ivuxolimab. This sequence originates from an adult with an advanced solid tumor such as melanoma, head and neck, liver or kidney cancer. CDR3: CASSLGKNTGELFF. The CDR3 nucleotides read TGTGCCAGCAGCTTGGGAAAGAACACCGGGGAGCTGTTTTTT.